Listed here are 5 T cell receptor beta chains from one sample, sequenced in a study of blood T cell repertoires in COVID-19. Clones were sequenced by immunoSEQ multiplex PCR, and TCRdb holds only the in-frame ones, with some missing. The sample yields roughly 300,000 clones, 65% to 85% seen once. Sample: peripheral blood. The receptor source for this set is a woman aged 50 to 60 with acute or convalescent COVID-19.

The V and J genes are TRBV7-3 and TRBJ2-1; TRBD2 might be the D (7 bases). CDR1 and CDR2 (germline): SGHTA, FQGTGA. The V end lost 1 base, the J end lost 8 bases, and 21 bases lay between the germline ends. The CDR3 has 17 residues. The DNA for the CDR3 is TGTGCCAGCAGCTTAAATCCAGGGGCGGGAGCTAGTGATGAGCAGTTCTTC. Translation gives CASSLNPGAGASDEQFF.

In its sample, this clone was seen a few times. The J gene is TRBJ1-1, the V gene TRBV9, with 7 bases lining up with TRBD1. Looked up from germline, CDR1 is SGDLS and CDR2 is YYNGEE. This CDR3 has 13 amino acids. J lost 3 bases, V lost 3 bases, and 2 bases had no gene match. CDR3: CASSEGQHTEAFF. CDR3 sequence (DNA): TGTGCCAGCAGCGAGGGACAGCACACTGAAGCTTTCTTT.

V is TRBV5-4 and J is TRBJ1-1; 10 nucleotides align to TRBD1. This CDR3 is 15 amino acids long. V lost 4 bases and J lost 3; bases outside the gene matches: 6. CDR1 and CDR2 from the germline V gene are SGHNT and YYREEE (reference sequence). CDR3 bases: TGTGCCAGCAGCCCGGGACAGGGGAGGGACACTGAAGCTTTCTTT. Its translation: CASSPGQGRDTEAFF.

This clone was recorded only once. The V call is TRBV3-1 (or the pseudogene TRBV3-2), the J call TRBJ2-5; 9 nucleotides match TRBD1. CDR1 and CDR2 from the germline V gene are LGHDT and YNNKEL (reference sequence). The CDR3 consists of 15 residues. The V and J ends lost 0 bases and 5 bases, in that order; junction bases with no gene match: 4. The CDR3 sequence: CASSQEGTGYETQYF. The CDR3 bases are TGTGCCAGCAGCCAAGAAGGGACAGGGTATGAGACCCAGTACTTC.

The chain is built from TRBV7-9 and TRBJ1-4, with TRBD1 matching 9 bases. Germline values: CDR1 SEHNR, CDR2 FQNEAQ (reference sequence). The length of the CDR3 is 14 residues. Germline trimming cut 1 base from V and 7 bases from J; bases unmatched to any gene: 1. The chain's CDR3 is CASSLGQGVEKLFF. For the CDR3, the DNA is TGTGCCAGCAGCTTAGGACAGGGGGTTGAAAAACTGTTTTTT.